A selection of T cell receptor beta chains follows, all from one sample in a study of CD8 T cells in Susac syndrome. Each CDR3 protein gets one entry after TCRdb re-called the immunoSEQ multiplex PCR reads with MiXCR. Of around 270,000 distinct CDR3 sequences detected, 89% appear once; the ten largest clones hold more than 0.15%. Specimen: CD8+ T cells from PBMCs. Source of these receptors: a human donor with multiple sclerosis. Both conserved end residues are part of each CDR3. The D gene is left open where the match is weak. Not every row has a clone size; where given, it reads once, few, many or a size class.

J | D | size | V | CDR3 | DNA
TRBJ2-7 | NA | NA | TRBV6-5 | CASSYSASVSLYEQYF | TGTGCCAGCAGTTACTCTGCGTCGGTCAGCCTATACGAGCAGTACTTC
TRBJ2-3 | NA | NA | TRBV2 | CASGLAPRTDTQYF | TGTGCCAGCGGGCTAGCGCCTCGCACAGATACGCAGTATTTT
TRBJ2-3 | TRBD2 | once | TRBV6-5 | CASILAVTDTQYF | TGTGCCAGCATCCTAGCGGTTACAGATACGCAGTATTTT
TRBJ1-4 | NA | NA | TRBV7-9 | CASNRENNEKLFF | TGTGCCAGCAACCGTGAAAATAATGAAAAACTGTTTTTT
TRBJ1-2 | NA | NA | TRBV7-9 | CASSLARDGYTF | TGTGCCAGCAGCTTAGCCCGGGACGGCTACACCTTC
TRBJ2-1 | NA | NA | TRBV9 | CASSAPPSSHNEQFF | TGTGCCAGCAGCGCCCCCCCCAGCTCCCACAATGAGCAGTTCTTC
TRBJ1-2 | NA | NA | TRBV4-2 | CASSPSGEGYGYTF | TGTGCCAGCAGCCCCTCGGGGGAAGGTTATGGCTACACCTTC
TRBJ1-5 | NA | NA | TRBV19 | CASSISADRSNQPQHF | TGTGCCAGTAGTATATCGGCGGACAGAAGCAATCAGCCCCAGCATTTT
TRBJ2-5 | TRBD2 | NA | TRBV7-2 | CASSHAGLAGGHVETQYF | TGTGCCAGCAGCCACGCGGGCCTAGCGGGGGGGCATGTAGAGACCCAGTACTTC
TRBJ1-2 | NA | few | TRBV20-1 | CSANKDYGYTF | TGCAGTGCTAACAAGGACTATGGCTACACCTTC
TRBJ2-7 | TRBD1 | once | TRBV5-1 | CASSTPGQRYEQYF | TGCGCCAGCAGCACACCGGGACAGCGCTACGAGCAGTACTTC
TRBJ2-5 | TRBD2 | NA | TRBV6-2/TRBV6-3 | CASSYVTAGGPETQYF | TGTGCCAGCAGTTATGTAACGGCGGGAGGGCCGGAGACCCAGTACTTC
TRBJ2-7 | NA | NA | TRBV7-2 | CASSYAAGLGYEQYF | TGTGCCAGCAGCTACGCAGCCGGGCTAGGCTACGAGCAGTACTTC
TRBJ1-1 | NA | NA | TRBV19 | CAGSIRGGGDTEAFF | TGTGCCGGTAGTATACGAGGCGGGGGGGACACTGAAGCTTTCTTT
TRBJ1-1 | NA | NA | TRBV20-1 | CSARGTASRLEAFF | TGCAGTGCTAGAGGGACCGCCAGTCGCCTTGAAGCTTTCTTT
TRBJ2-5 | NA | NA | TRBV4-1 | CASSQGWGETQYF | TGCGCCAGCAGCCAAGGATGGGGGGAGACCCAGTACTTC
TRBJ2-5 | TRBD1 | NA | TRBV7-9 | CASSQWDRAETQYF | TGTGCCAGCAGCCAGTGGGACAGGGCAGAGACCCAGTACTTC
TRBJ1-1 | NA | few | TRBV6-2/TRBV6-3 | CASTLDRNTEAFF | TGTGCCAGCACCCTTGACCGGAACACTGAAGCTTTCTTT
TRBJ2-7 | NA | NA | TRBV6-2/TRBV6-3 | CASSYPGLQTYEQYF | TGTGCCAGCAGTTACCCCGGACTACAGACCTACGAGCAGTACTTC
TRBJ2-6 | NA | NA | TRBV9 | CASRDNGIISGANVLTF | TGTGCCAGCAGGGATAACGGGATCATCTCTGGGGCCAACGTCCTGACTTTC
TRBJ2-1 | NA | NA | TRBV11-3 | CASSLEASTYNEQFF | TGTGCCAGCAGCTTAGAGGCTAGCACGTACAATGAGCAGTTCTTC
TRBJ2-3 | TRBD1 | once | TRBV9 | CASSPGQAPDTQYF | TGTGCCAGCAGCCCAGGACAGGCCCCGGATACGCAGTATTTT
TRBJ2-1 | TRBD2 | NA | TRBV19 | CASSIDLQRGIYNEQFF | TGTGCCAGTAGTATAGATCTGCAGCGGGGGATATACAATGAGCAGTTCTTC
TRBJ2-1 | TRBD1 | once | TRBV6-2/TRBV6-3 | CASSRQGGSHNEQFF | TGTGCCAGCAGTCGACAGGGGGGGTCCCACAATGAGCAGTTCTTC
TRBJ2-3 | NA | NA | TRBV6-6 | CASSSLGGGPQDTQYF | TGTGCCAGCAGTTCCCTGGGCGGGGGCCCCCAAGATACGCAGTATTTT
TRBJ2-2 | NA | NA | TRBV10-3 | CAITVDTGELFF | TGTGCCATCACAGTGGACACCGGGGAGCTGTTTTTT
TRBJ2-3 | TRBD2 | NA | TRBV28 | CASGPGLAGGSDTQYF | TGTGCCAGCGGCCCGGGACTAGCGGGAGGGTCAGATACGCAGTATTTT
TRBJ2-1 | TRBD2 | NA | TRBV7-3 | CASSPRLAHPQFF | TGTGCCAGCAGCCCTAGACTAGCCCACCCCCAGTTCTTC
TRBJ2-7 | NA | NA | TRBV5-4 | CASSFGGESAEQYF | TGTGCCAGCAGCTTTGGGGGAGAATCGGCCGAGCAGTACTTC